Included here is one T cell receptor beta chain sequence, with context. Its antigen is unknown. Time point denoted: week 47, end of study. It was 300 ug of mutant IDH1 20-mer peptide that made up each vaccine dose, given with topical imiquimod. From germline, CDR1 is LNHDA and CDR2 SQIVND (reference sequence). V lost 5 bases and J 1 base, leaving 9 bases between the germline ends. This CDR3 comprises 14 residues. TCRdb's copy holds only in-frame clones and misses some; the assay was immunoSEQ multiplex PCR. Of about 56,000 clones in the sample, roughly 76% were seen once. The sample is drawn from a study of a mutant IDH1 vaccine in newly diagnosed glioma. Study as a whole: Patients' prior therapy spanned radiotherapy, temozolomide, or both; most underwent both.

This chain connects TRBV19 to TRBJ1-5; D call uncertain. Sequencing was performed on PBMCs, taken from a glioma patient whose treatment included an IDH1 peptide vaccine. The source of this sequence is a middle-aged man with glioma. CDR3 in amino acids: CASSSGLSNQPQHF. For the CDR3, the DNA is TGTGCCAGTAGTTCGGGGTTAAGCAATCAGCCCCAGCATTTT.